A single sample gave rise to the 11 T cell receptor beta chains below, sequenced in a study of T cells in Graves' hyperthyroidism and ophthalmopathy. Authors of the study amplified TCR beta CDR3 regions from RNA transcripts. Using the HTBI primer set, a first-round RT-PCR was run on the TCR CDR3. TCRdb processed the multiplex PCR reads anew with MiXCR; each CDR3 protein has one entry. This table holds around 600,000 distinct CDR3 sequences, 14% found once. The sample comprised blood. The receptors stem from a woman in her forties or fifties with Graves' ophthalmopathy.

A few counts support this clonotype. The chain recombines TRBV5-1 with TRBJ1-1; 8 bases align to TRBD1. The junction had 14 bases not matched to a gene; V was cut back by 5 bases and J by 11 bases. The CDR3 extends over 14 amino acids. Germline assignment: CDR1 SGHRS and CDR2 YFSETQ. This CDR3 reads CASSPTGGGMDAFF. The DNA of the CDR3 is TGCGCCAGCAGTCCCACAGGGGGGGGGATGGATGCTTTCTTT. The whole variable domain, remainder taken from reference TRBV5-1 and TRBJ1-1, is KAGVTQTPRYLIKTRGQQVTLSCSPISGHRSVSWYQQTPGQGLQFLFEYFSETQRNKGNFPGRFSGRQFSNSRSEMNVSTLELGDSALYLCASSPTGGGMDAFFGQGTRLTVV.

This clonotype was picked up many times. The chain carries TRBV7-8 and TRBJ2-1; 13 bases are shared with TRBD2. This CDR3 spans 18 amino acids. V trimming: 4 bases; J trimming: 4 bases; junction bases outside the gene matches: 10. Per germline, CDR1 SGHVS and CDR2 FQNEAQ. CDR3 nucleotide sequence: TGTGCCAGCAGCTCTGTACTAGCGGGAGGGCTGGAGTACAATGAGCAGTTCTTC. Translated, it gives CASSSVLAGGLEYNEQFF.

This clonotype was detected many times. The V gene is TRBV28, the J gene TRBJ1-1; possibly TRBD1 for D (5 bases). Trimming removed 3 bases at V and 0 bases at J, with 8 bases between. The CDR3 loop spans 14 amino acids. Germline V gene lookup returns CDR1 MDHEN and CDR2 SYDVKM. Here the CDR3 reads CASSFETVNTEAFF. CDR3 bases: TGTGCCAGCAGTTTTGAGACAGTGAACACTGAAGCTTTCTTT.

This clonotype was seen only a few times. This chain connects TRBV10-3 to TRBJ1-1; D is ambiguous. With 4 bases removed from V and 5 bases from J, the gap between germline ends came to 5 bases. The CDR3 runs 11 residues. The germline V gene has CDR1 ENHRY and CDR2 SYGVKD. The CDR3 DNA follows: TGTGCCATCAGTGGTGCGACTGAAGCTTTCTTT. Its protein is CAISGATEAFF.

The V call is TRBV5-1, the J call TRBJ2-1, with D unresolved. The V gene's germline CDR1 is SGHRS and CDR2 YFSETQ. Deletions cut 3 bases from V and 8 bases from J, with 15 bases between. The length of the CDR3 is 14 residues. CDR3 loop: CASSSTLSVDEQFF. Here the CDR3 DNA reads TGCGCCAGCAGCTCGACCCTTAGTGTTGATGAGCAGTTCTTC.

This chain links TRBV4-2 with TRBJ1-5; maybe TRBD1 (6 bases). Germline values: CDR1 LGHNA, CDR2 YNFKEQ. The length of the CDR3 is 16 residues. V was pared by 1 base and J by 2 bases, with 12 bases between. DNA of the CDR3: TGTGCCAGCAGCCAAGTCAGCAGGGGCGGCAATCAGCCCCAGCATTTT. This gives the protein CASSQVSRGGNQPQHF.

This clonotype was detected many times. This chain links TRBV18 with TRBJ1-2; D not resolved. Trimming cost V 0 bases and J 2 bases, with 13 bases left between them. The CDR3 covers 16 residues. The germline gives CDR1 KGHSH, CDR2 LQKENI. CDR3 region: CASSPPPPPDNYGYTF. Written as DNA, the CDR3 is TGTGCCAGCTCACCACCCCCGCCCCCGGACAACTATGGCTACACCTTC.

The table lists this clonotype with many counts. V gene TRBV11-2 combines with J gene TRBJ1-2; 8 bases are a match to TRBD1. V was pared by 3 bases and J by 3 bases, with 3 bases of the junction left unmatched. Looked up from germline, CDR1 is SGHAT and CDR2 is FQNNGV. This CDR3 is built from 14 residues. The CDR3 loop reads CASSFTGGDYGYTF. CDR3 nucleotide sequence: TGTGCCAGCAGCTTCACAGGGGGAGACTATGGCTACACCTTC.

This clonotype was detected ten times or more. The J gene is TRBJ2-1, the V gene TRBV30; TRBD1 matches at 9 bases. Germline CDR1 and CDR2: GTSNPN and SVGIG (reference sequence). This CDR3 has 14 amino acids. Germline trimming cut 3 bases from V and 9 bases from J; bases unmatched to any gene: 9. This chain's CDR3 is CAWRGQGGVVEQFF. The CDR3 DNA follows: TGTGCCTGGAGGGGACAGGGAGGCGTGGTTGAGCAGTTCTTC.

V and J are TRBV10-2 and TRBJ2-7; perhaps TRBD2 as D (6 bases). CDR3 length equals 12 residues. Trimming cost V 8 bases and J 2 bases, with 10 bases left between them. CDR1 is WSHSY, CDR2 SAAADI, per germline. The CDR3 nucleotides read TGCGCCAGCGGGAGGCCGGCCTACGAGCAGTACTTC. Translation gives CASGRPAYEQYF.

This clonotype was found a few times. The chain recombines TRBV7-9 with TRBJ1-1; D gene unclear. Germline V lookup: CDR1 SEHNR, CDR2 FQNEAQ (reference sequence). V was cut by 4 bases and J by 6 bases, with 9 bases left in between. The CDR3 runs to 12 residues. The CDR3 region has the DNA TGTGCCAGCAGCTCCGTTTTTTCTGAAGCTTTCTTT. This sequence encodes CASSSVFSEAFF.